Shown below are 19 T cell receptor beta chains from a single sample sequenced in a study of shared clonotypes between healthy human individuals. CD8 cells classed as naive were CD45RO-negative and positively selected for CCR7, excluding terminally differentiated effector memory CD45RA+ cells. Sequenced by immunoSEQ multiplex PCR; TCRdb stores in-frame clones only, minus some. The table lists about 2.1 million clones, around 93% of them singletons. The sample was naive CD8+ T cells from PBMCs. Source of these receptors: a man between 18 and 35 years old in good health. Some clones in this sample may be carry-over from other donors' samples.

The J gene is TRBJ2-2, the V gene TRBV4-2; perhaps TRBD1 as D (5 bases). The CDR3 spans 18 residues. Trimming took off 5 bases at V and 6 bases at J, with 25 bases between the two ends. Per germline, CDR1 LGHNA and CDR2 YNFKEQ. The CDR3 bases are TGTGCCAGCAGCGGCGGACACACGAACACCTTTTTCCCCGGGGAGCTGTTTTTT. Amino acids: CASSGGHTNTFFPGELFF.

A remark on this clone: Other DNA variants within this sample encode the same CDR3. The chain links TRBV11-2 to TRBJ2-7; 9 positions match TRBD2. CDR1 and CDR2 (germline): SGHAT, FQNNGV. V trimming: 1 base; J trimming: 2 bases; junction bases outside the gene matches: 3. The CDR3 has 15 residues. The CDR3 bases are TGTGCCAGCAGCTTAGGAGCTAGCGGGACCTACGAGCAGTACTTC. Translating it yields CASSLGASGTYEQYF.

J is TRBJ1-1 and V is TRBV7-3; D call uncertain. Trimming pared 4 bases from V and 1 base from J, leaving 7 bases between. CDR1 and CDR2 from the germline V gene are SGHTA and FQGTGA. This CDR3 is built from 13 residues. CDR3 coding DNA: TGTGCCAGCAGCTACCTTAAGAACACTGAAGCTTTCTTT. Translation gives CASSYLKNTEAFF.

The chain is built from TRBV27 and TRBJ2-2, with a tentative D call TRBD1 (5 bases). V shed 5 bases and J shed 6 bases, with 10 bases lying between them. The CDR3 sequence is 13 residues long. CDR1 is MNHEY and CDR2 is SMNVEV in the germline V gene (reference sequence). This CDR3 reads CASSAKGPGELFF. CDR3 in DNA: TGTGCCAGCAGTGCGAAGGGGCCCGGGGAGCTGTTTTTT.

The V gene is TRBV27, the J gene TRBJ2-2, with TRBD1 matching 10 bases. From germline, CDR1 is MNHEY and CDR2 SMNVEV (reference sequence). The CDR3 totals 16 residues. V shed 6 bases and J 6 bases; nucleotides not matched to a gene: 10. The chain's CDR3 is CASSGQGVLSPGELFF. CDR3 in DNA: TGTGCCAGCAGCGGACAGGGGGTTCTAAGCCCCGGGGAGCTGTTTTTT.

This rearrangement joins TRBV28 to TRBJ2-7; 7 bases are shared with TRBD1. The CDR3 has 13 amino acids. The J segment lost 2 bases and the V segment lost 6 bases, leaving 4 bases of the junction unmatched. Germline V lookup: CDR1 MDHEN, CDR2 SYDVKM. The DNA for the CDR3 is TGTGCCAGCAGAAACAGGGGACCCTACGAGCAGTACTTC. Translation gives CASRNRGPYEQYF.

V and J are TRBV11-2 and TRBJ1-2, with no clear D. The CDR3 loop spans 15 amino acids. Germline CDR1 SGHAT, CDR2 FQNNGV. V lost 5 bases, J lost 4 bases, and 17 bases lay in between. The CDR3 DNA reads as TGTGCCAGCAGCCCCCGACCCGACTCGGGCTATGGCTACACCTTC. Protein sequence: CASSPRPDSGYGYTF.

This clone has a handful of counts. The J gene is TRBJ1-3, the V gene TRBV9; possibly TRBD1 for D (5 bases). The germline V and J ends were trimmed by 2 bases and 3 bases, with 12 bases remaining between them. There are 15 residues in the CDR3. The germline V gene has CDR1 SGDLS and CDR2 YYNGEE. CDR3 nucleotides: TGTGCCAGCAGCGTTATCGGGGCAGGTGGAAACACCATATATTTT. Translating gives CASSVIGAGGNTIYF.

This chain joins TRBV5-1 and TRBJ2-3, with D maybe TRBD2 (6 bases). The CDR3 runs 16 residues. Trimming removed 4 bases at V and 0 bases at J, with 15 bases between. CDR1 and CDR2 (germline): SGHRS, YFSETQ. This CDR3 reads CASSPWGGESTDTQYF. The CDR3 coding sequence is TGCGCCAGCAGCCCTTGGGGCGGGGAAAGCACAGATACGCAGTATTTT.

V and J are TRBV6-1 and TRBJ2-7; weak D call: TRBD2 (5 bases). Germline CDR1 MNHNS, CDR2 SASEGT. Trimming cost V 2 bases and J 0 bases, with 11 bases left between them. This CDR3 has 15 amino acids. This CDR3 is CASSEPVRGSYEQYF. CDR3 bases: TGTGCCAGCAGTGAACCGGTCCGGGGCTCCTACGAGCAGTACTTC.

The V and J genes are TRBV7-9 and TRBJ1-4; TRBD1 might be the D (6 bases). This CDR3 is built from 15 residues. CDR1 is SEHNR, CDR2 FQNEAQ, per germline (reference sequence). Trimming cost V 3 bases and J 6 bases, with 14 bases left between them. CDR3 in amino acids: CASSFPQGFDEKLFF. The CDR3 bases are TGTGCCAGCAGCTTTCCTCAGGGGTTCGATGAAAAACTGTTTTTT.

This rearrangement joins TRBV2 to TRBJ2-3; D remains ambiguous. CDR1 is SNHLY and CDR2 is FYNNEI in the germline V gene. V lost 1 base, J lost 13 bases, and 18 bases lay in between. The CDR3 sequence is 14 residues long. CDR3 protein: CASSEDPLTRKKYF. The CDR3, as DNA: TGTGCCAGCAGTGAAGACCCCCTGACAAGGAAAAAGTATTTT.

V gene TRBV7-9 combines with J gene TRBJ2-5; a weak D match, TRBD1 (5 bases). The ends were cut back, 1 base at V and 5 bases at J, with 8 bases in the middle. Per the germline V gene, CDR1 is SEHNR and CDR2 is FQNEAQ (reference sequence). The CDR3 is made up of 13 amino acids. CDR3 protein: CASSLEKGETQYF. CDR3 nucleotides: TGTGCCAGCAGCTTAGAAAAGGGGGAGACCCAGTACTTC.

This clone was recorded a few times. The chain has TRBV7-9 and TRBJ1-1; D is undetermined. CDR3 length: 18 residues. V was clipped by 5 bases and J by 7 bases, with 29 bases between them. Per the germline V gene, CDR1 is SEHNR and CDR2 is FQNEAQ (reference sequence). This chain's CDR3 is CASSDGDLGRALTCEAFF. In DNA form, the CDR3 reads TGTGCCAGCAGCGACGGAGACCTAGGGCGAGCACTTACTTGTGAAGCTTTCTTT.

The gene calls are TRBV13 and TRBJ1-2, with 8 bases fitting TRBD1. Germline trimming cut 1 base from V and 3 bases from J; bases unmatched to any gene: 10. The CDR3 is 17 amino acids. Germline V gene lookup returns CDR1 PRHDT and CDR2 FYEKMQ (reference sequence). CDR3 sequence reads: CASSLENQAGGYYGYTF. In nucleotides, the CDR3 is TGTGCCAGCAGCTTAGAGAACCAAGCAGGGGGCTACTATGGCTACACCTTC.

In regard to this clone: Additional DNA sequences in this sample encode the identical CDR3. J is TRBJ2-5 and V is TRBV6-5; D is undetermined. With 3 bases removed from V and 4 bases from J, the gap between germline ends came to 6 bases. Germline V gives CDR1 MNHEY, CDR2 SVGAGI. The CDR3 consists of 12 residues. Written as DNA, the CDR3 is TGTGCCAGCAGTTATCCCGGAGAGACCCAGTACTTC. Its protein product is CASSYPGETQYF.

The rearrangement links TRBV25-1 to TRBJ2-1; unclear D gene. The germline V gene has CDR1 MGHDK and CDR2 SYGVNS. This CDR3 comprises 12 residues. V was pared by 1 base and J by 10 bases, with 8 bases between. The CDR3: CASSEWVTEQFF. CDR3 in DNA: TGTGCCAGCAGTGAATGGGTGACGGAGCAGTTCTTC.

This chain joins TRBV19 and TRBJ2-1; the match to TRBD2 covers 7 bases. CDR3 size: 16 residues. Looked up from germline, CDR1 is LNHDA and CDR2 is SQIVND (reference sequence). J gave up 4 bases and V 5 bases, and 11 bases lay outside the gene matches. DNA for the CDR3: TGTGCCAGTAGTCTTGTGGAGACTAGCCTGTACAATGAGCAGTTCTTC. This sequence encodes CASSLVETSLYNEQFF. The variable domain in full, completed from reference TRBV19 and TRBJ2-1, reads DGGITQSPKYLFRKEGQNVTLSCEQNLNHDAMYWYRQDPGQGLRLIYYSQIVNDFQKGDIAEGYSVSREKKESFPLTVTSAQKNPTAFYLCASSLVETSLYNEQFFGPGTRLTVL.

The V call is TRBV15, the J call TRBJ2-7; D ambiguous. V lost 3 bases and J lost 2, with 8 bases in between. The CDR3 consists of 13 residues. Germline lookup yields CDR1 LNHNV and CDR2 YYDKDF (reference sequence). CDR3 DNA: TGTGCCACCAGCAGTATAGGAGCCTACGAGCAGTACTTC. As protein: CATSSIGAYEQYF.